One sample yielded the 19 T cell receptor beta chains listed below, sequenced in a study of T-cell reconstitution after alpha-beta-depleted transplantation in children. Unique molecular identifiers were incorporated into the prepared TCRbeta library. TCRdb itself ran the PCR reads through MiXCR, one entry per CDR3 protein. Among around 100,000 distinct CDR3 sequences, 10% were seen once, and the ten largest hold 30% to 35%. Sequencing was performed on PBMCs, taken before TCRalphabeta/CD19-depleted stem cell transplant. The origin of the receptors is a boy aged 2-15 years with acute lymphoblastic leukemia, due to receive a stem cell transplant.

This clonotype has just a few counts. The V gene is TRBV29-1, the J gene TRBJ1-2; D remains unclear. The germline CDR1 and CDR2 sequences are SQVTM and ANQGSEA. Trimming left V 7 bases short and J 7 bases short, with 13 bases between. This CDR3 is 11 amino acids long. The CDR3 is CSAGVSSGYTF. CDR3 nucleotides: TGCAGCGCCGGTGTGTCTAGTGGCTACACCTTC.

In its sample, this clonotype was seen many times. The chain has TRBV18 and TRBJ1-2, with TRBD1 matching 8 bases. There are 15 residues in the CDR3. The germline V gene has CDR1 KGHSH and CDR2 LQKENI. The ends lost 4 bases at V and 1 base at J; junction bases unmatched: 5. Written as DNA, the CDR3 is TGTGCCAGCTCACGCCGACAGGGGCTTAACTATGGCTACACCTTC. Protein product: CASSRRQGLNYGYTF. Using reference TRBV18 and TRBJ1-2 for the parts outside the CDR3, the full variable domain is NAGVMQNPRHLVRRRGQEARLRCSPMKGHSHVYWYRQLPEEGLKFMVYLQKENIIDESGMPKERFSAEFPKEGPSILRIQQVVRGDSAAYFCASSRRQGLNYGYTFGSGTRLTVV.

At least ten counts were recorded for this clonotype. This chain uses TRBV20-1 with TRBJ2-5; maybe TRBD1 (5 bases). This CDR3 comprises 12 residues. The ends were cut back, 4 bases at V and 4 bases at J, with 10 bases in the middle. The germline CDR1 and CDR2 sequences are DFQATT and SNEGSKA (reference sequence). The CDR3 region has the DNA TGCAGTGCTATAGGCCAGGGAGAGACCCAGTACTTC. It is translated as CSAIGQGETQYF.

The chain links TRBV29-1 to TRBJ2-3; TRBD1 is a possible D gene (5 bases). This CDR3 spans 15 amino acids. Germline V gene data show CDR1 as SQVTM and CDR2 as ANQGSEA. Trimming removed 7 bases from V and 2 bases from J, with 19 bases in between. CDR3 nucleotide sequence: TGCAGCGGCGCGATGGACACTTGGGTCACAGATACGCAGTATTTT. It translates to CSGAMDTWVTDTQYF.

This clonotype was counted many times. Here the CDR3 DNA reads TGCGCCAGCTTCCTTAGCGGAGCTAGCACAGATACGCAGTATTTT. Its translation is CASFLSGASTDTQYF. J is TRBJ2-3 and V is TRBV5-1, with a weak D call TRBD2 (6 bases). Between the trimmed V and J ends, which lost 7 bases and 0 bases, there was a span of 15 bases. The CDR3 contains 15 residues. The germline CDR1 and CDR2 sequences are SGHRS and YFSETQ.

A note on this clonotype: A much larger clone lies one base from this, so it may be a read error. The J gene is TRBJ2-1, the V gene TRBV6-1; 10 bases align to TRBD2. This CDR3 is built from 15 residues. The J segment lost 3 bases and the V segment lost 7 bases, leaving 6 bases of the junction unmatched. Per germline, CDR1 MNHNS and CDR2 SASEGT. The CDR3 sequence is CASTPSGSNYNEQFF. In DNA, the CDR3 is TGTGCCAGCACCCCTAGCGGGAGCAACTACAATGAGCAGTTCTTC.

There are a few counts of this clonotype. This sequence joins TRBV20-1 and TRBJ2-5, with a possible D match to TRBD2 (5 bases). CDR1 and CDR2 from the germline V gene are DFQATT and SNEGSKA (reference sequence). The CDR3 loop spans 11 amino acids. Between the trimmed V and J ends, which lost 6 bases and 3 bases, there was a span of 8 bases. The CDR3 protein is CSAPSKETQYF. In nucleotides, the CDR3 is TGCAGTGCCCCTAGCAAAGAGACCCAGTACTTC.

This clonotype appeared many times. The chain combines TRBV5-1 with TRBJ2-1, with 7 bases fitting TRBD2. With V trimmed by 0 bases and J by 3 bases, 0 bases remained unmatched. CDR3 length: 14 residues. The germline gives CDR1 SGHRS, CDR2 YFSETQ. This CDR3 reads CASSLGTSYNEQFF. Written as DNA, the CDR3 is TGCGCCAGCAGCTTGGGGACTAGCTACAATGAGCAGTTCTTC.

There are many counts of this clonotype. V is TRBV6-1 and J is TRBJ2-1; possibly TRBD1 for D (6 bases). The CDR3 runs 16 residues. Trimming cost V 2 bases and J 5 bases, with 16 bases left between them. Germline CDR1 MNHNS, CDR2 SASEGT. CDR3 in DNA: TGTGCCAGCAGTGAAAGTCCAGGGGATTCTCACAATGAGCAGTTCTTC. Encoded protein: CASSESPGDSHNEQFF.

The chain couples TRBV12-3 or TRBV12-4 to TRBJ2-7; the D is unclear. This CDR3 contains 13 residues. The germline V and J ends were trimmed by 9 bases and 4 bases, with 16 bases remaining between them. This CDR3 is CASMFGSGYEQYF. CDR3 DNA: TGTGCCAGTATGTTCGGGTCCGGATACGAGCAGTACTTC.

At least ten counts were recorded for this clonotype. The gene calls are TRBV25-1 and TRBJ2-4; D might be TRBD2 (6 bases). The CDR3 consists of 18 residues. CDR1 is MGHDK and CDR2 is SYGVNS in the germline V gene. V was pared by 2 bases and J by 0 bases, with 17 bases between. CDR3 in amino acids: CASSEGVSGQLAKNIQYF. CDR3 in DNA: TGTGCCAGCAGTGAAGGGGTCAGCGGGCAACTAGCCAAAAACATTCAGTACTTC. Using reference TRBV25-1 and TRBJ2-4 for the parts outside the CDR3, the full variable domain is EADIYQTPRYLVIGTGKKITLECSQTMGHDKMYWYQQDPGMELHLIHYSYGVNSTEKGDLSSESTVSRIRTEHFPLTLESARPSHTSQYLCASSEGVSGQLAKNIQYFGAGTRLSVL.

The rearrangement links TRBV11-2 to TRBJ2-7; 10 nucleotides align to TRBD1. Losses at the gene ends were 5 bases for V and 4 bases for J; bases not matched to a gene: 5. Germline CDR1 and CDR2: SGHAT and FQNNGV. CDR3 length equals 14 residues. The CDR3 DNA reads as TGTGCCAGCAGCCGTGGACAGGGGGTTTACGAGCAGTACTTC. It specifies CASSRGQGVYEQYF.

The chain combines TRBV5-1 with TRBJ2-3; tentatively, D is TRBD1 (6 bases). The CDR3 spans 17 residues. Trimming shortened V by 5 bases and J by 5 bases, and 24 bases separated the two germline ends. The germline CDR1 and CDR2 sequences are SGHRS and YFSETQ. The CDR3 DNA reads as TGCGCCAGCAGACTTTTGGGGGCTGAGTATCGTGAAGATACGCAGTATTTT. It codes for CASRLLGAEYREDTQYF. The complete variable domain, with remaining parts taken from reference TRBV5-1 and TRBJ2-3, reads KAGVTQTPRYLIKTRGQQVTLSCSPISGHRSVSWYQQTPGQGLQFLFEYFSETQRNKGNFPGRFSGRQFSNSRSEMNVSTLELGDSALYLCASRLLGAEYREDTQYFGPGTRLTVL.

This clonotype was seen only a few times. This rearrangement joins TRBV30 to TRBJ1-1; possibly TRBD1 for D (5 bases). V was cut by 4 bases and J by 0 bases, with 12 bases left in between. Per germline, CDR1 GTSNPN and CDR2 SVGIG (reference sequence). This CDR3 region has 14 residues. CDR3 in amino acids: CAWTHGGVNTEAFF. The CDR3 DNA follows: TGTGCCTGGACTCACGGGGGAGTGAACACTGAAGCTTTCTTT.

V usage is TRBV27 and J usage is TRBJ2-7, with a tentative D call TRBD2 (7 bases). The V and J ends lost 6 bases and 7 bases respectively, with 16 bases between them. This CDR3 comprises 13 residues. Per germline, CDR1 MNHEY and CDR2 SMNVEV (reference sequence). CDR3 residues: CASRPGGAFEQYF. As DNA, the CDR3 is TGTGCCAGCAGACCTGGGGGGGCCTTTGAGCAGTACTTC.

This clonotype was seen a handful of times. CDR3 bases: TGTGCCAGCAGCTTAAGGGGGCCCCAAGAGACCCAGTACTTC. Its protein is CASSLRGPQETQYF. The genes are TRBV7-9 and TRBJ2-5; 7 bases agree with TRBD1. The CDR3 covers 14 residues. CDR1 is SEHNR and CDR2 is FQNEAQ in the germline V gene (reference sequence). With 2 bases clipped from V and 1 base from J, the junction kept 1 base outside the gene matches.

This clonotype was picked up many times. The rearrangement links TRBV29-1 to TRBJ2-5; D uncertain. CDR1 and CDR2 (germline): SQVTM, ANQGSEA. The CDR3 length is 13 residues. The germline V and J ends were trimmed by 3 bases and 4 bases, with 12 bases remaining between them. The CDR3 here is CSVELIVGETQYF. The CDR3 coding sequence is TGCAGCGTTGAGCTAATCGTGGGAGAGACCCAGTACTTC. Together with reference TRBV29-1 and TRBJ2-5, the CDR3 gives the full variable domain: SAVISQKPSRDICQRGTSLTIQCQVDSQVTMMFWYRQQPGQSLTLIATANQGSEATYESGFVIDKFPISRPNLTFSTLTVSNMSPEDSSIYLCSVELIVGETQYFGPGTRLLVL.

This clonotype has a count of ten or more. The genes are TRBV5-1 and TRBJ2-1; 7 nucleotides align to TRBD2. Germline V gene sequence: CDR1 SGHRS, CDR2 YFSETQ. Losses at the gene ends were 4 bases for V and 9 bases for J; bases not matched to a gene: 16. The CDR3 loop spans 16 amino acids. The CDR3 DNA is TGCGCCAGCAGCGGGTGGGCCGGACTAGGAGTCGGTGAGCAGTTCTTC. Protein: CASSGWAGLGVGEQFF. Looking up the rest from reference TRBV5-1 and TRBJ2-1 gives the full variable domain: KAGVTQTPRYLIKTRGQQVTLSCSPISGHRSVSWYQQTPGQGLQFLFEYFSETQRNKGNFPGRFSGRQFSNSRSEMNVSTLELGDSALYLCASSGWAGLGVGEQFFGPGTRLTVL.

This clonotype came up many times. V and J are TRBV20-1 and TRBJ2-3; 8 bases agree with TRBD2. The CDR3 has 12 amino acids. Per germline, CDR1 DFQATT and CDR2 SNEGSKA (reference sequence). V dropped 4 bases and J dropped 7; count of bases not matched to a gene: 4. The CDR3 DNA is TGCAGTGCTAAGAGCGGGAGTAATACGCAGTATTTT. Its protein is CSAKSGSNTQYF.